The text below deals with one T cell receptor beta chain. Its antigen is unknown. Data came from immunoSEQ multiplex PCR; TCRdb stores just in-frame clones and leaves some out. The top ten hold about 10% of the sample, which has roughly 51,000 clones, 60% to 85% seen once. This sample stems from a study of PD-L1 blockade in urothelial cancer. Across the whole study: Patients initiated atezolizumab in the mid-2010s at 1,200 mg intravenously every 3 weeks. Median blood clonality was about 0.081, with 82,636 unique TCRs. Overall study results and limits: Prediction of better survival came from below-median pretreatment blood TCR clonality.

The sample's time point: pretreatment peripheral blood. Enrolled patients showed locally advanced or metastatic urothelial carcinoma. Trimming stripped 0 bases from V and 6 bases from J, with 16 bases between. The CDR3 runs 15 residues. Germline loops: CDR1 SGHRS, CDR2 YFSETQ. The gene calls are TRBV5-1 and TRBJ2-7; a possible D gene is TRBD2 (7 bases). The input for sequencing was PBMCs, taken around atezolizumab (anti-PD-L1) treatment. The sequence derives from a man in his sixties or seventies with urothelial cancer. The CDR3 DNA is TGCGCCAGCAGCTTGGATCGGGGGGCATCAGGCGAGCAGTACTTC. Its protein is CASSLDRGASGEQYF.